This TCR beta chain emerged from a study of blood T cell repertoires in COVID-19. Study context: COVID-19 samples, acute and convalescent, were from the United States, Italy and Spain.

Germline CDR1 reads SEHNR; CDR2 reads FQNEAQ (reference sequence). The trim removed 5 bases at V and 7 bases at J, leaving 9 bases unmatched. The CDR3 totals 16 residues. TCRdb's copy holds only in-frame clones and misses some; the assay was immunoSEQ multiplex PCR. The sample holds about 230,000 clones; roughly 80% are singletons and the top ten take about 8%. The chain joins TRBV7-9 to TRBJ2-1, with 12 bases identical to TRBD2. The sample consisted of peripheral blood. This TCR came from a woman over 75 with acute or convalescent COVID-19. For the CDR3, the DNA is TGTGCCAGCAGCCCCCTAACTAGCGGGGGGAGAAATGAGCAGTTCTTC. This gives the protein CASSPLTSGGRNEQFF.